The T cell receptor (beta chain) described here comes from a study of T cell responses to AZD1222 COVID-19 vaccine. V was pared by 5 bases and J by 9 bases, with 11 bases between. In germline, CDR1 is SNHLY, CDR2 FYNNEI. The CDR3 contains 12 residues. About this clone: The antigen is undetermined.

Regarding the study as a whole: Reports indicate that nearly half of spike-specific TCRs are directed at unmutated variant regions.

The protocol was immunoSEQ multiplex PCR, while the TCRdb copy is restricted to in-frame clones and leaves out a portion. This table holds about 120,000 clones, more than 80% found once. The sequence derives from an adult who received the MenACWY meningococcal vaccine as a control. The rearrangement links TRBV2 to TRBJ2-1; D may be TRBD1 (6 bases). This specimen was peripheral blood, taken 28 days after the second dose of the MenACWY control vaccine. The CDR3 is CASSPQGGEQFF. CDR3 sequence (DNA): TGTGCCAGCAGTCCACAGGGCGGTGAGCAGTTCTTC.